Listed below are T cell receptor beta chains from one sample, sequenced in a study of T cell changes during pregnancy in multiple sclerosis. The data were produced by immunoSEQ multiplex PCR, yet TCRdb's version contains in-frame clones alone and is incomplete. The profile shows about 42,000 clones, around 80% of them singletons. The sample in question was CD4+ T cells from peripheral blood mononuclear cells, obtained before pregnancy. These receptor sequences come from a female donor with multiple sclerosis, enrolled in a pregnancy study. Both conserved end residues are part of each CDR3. Fields, in order: CDR3 protein, CDR3 DNA, V gene, clone size, J gene, D gene, CDR3 length. D genes are given only for firm matches. Clone size is not always given. Where it is, it says once, few, many or a class for expanded clones.

CASSFQGTDTQYF	TGCGCCAGCAGTTTTCAGGGCACAGATACGCAGTATTTT	TRBV10-1	once	TRBJ2-3	NA	13
CAWSPGLADYEQYF	TGTGCCTGGAGCCCGGGACTAGCGGACTACGAGCAGTACTTC	TRBV30	once	TRBJ2-7	TRBD2	14
CASSSGRAGNTIYF	TGTGCCAGCAGTTCCGGCAGGGCTGGAAACACCATATATTTT	TRBV6-6	NA	TRBJ1-3	NA	14
CASSLAGQGLSYEQYF	TGTGCCAGCAGCTTAGCCGGACAGGGCCTCTCCTACGAGCAGTACTTC	TRBV7-9	NA	TRBJ2-7	TRBD1	16
CASSLDQGGTSSYNEQFF	TGTGCCAGCAGCTTAGATCAAGGCGGGACGAGCTCCTACAATGAGCAGTTCTTC	TRBV11-3	NA	TRBJ2-1	NA	18
CASSLGGSPGGYGYTF	TGTGCCAGCAGCTTAGGGGGGAGCCCGGGGGGCTATGGCTACACCTTC	TRBV7-9	NA	TRBJ1-2	NA	16
CASSGAGLSTYNEQFF	TGTGCCAGCAGCGGTGCGGGATTAAGTACCTACAATGAGCAGTTCTTC	TRBV7-9	NA	TRBJ2-1	NA	16
CASTENEETQYF	TGTGCCAGCACCGAGAACGAAGAGACCCAGTACTTC	TRBV7-9	NA	TRBJ2-5	NA	12
CASSSQGAIRTGELFF	TGCGCCAGCAGCTCTCAGGGGGCGATCCGGACCGGGGAGCTGTTTTTT	TRBV5-1	NA	TRBJ2-2	TRBD1	16
CASSGGLAGANYEQYF	TGTGCCAGCAGCGGAGGACTAGCGGGGGCCAACTACGAGCAGTACTTC	TRBV9	NA	TRBJ2-7	TRBD2	16
CASSSAGQFYQPQHF	TGTGCCAGCAGCTCGGCGGGACAGTTTTATCAGCCCCAGCATTTT	TRBV5-6	NA	TRBJ1-5	TRBD1	15
CASSLTGDSYEQYF	TGCGCCAGCAGCTTAACAGGGGACTCATACGAGCAGTACTTC	TRBV5-1	NA	TRBJ2-7	NA	14
CASSSSGGALGNIQYF	TGTGCCAGCAGCTCAAGCGGGGGGGCCTTGGGAAACATTCAGTACTTC	TRBV7-3	NA	TRBJ2-4	TRBD2	16
CASSQDLLGVSSYEQYF	TGCGCCAGCAGCCAAGATCTTCTCGGGGTAAGCTCCTACGAGCAGTACTTC	TRBV4-1	NA	TRBJ2-7	NA	17
CASSGRSGDEKLFF	TGTGCCAGTAGTGGCCGTAGCGGGGATGAAAAACTGTTTTTT	TRBV19	NA	TRBJ1-4	NA	14
CASNDRGSGETQYF	TGTGCCAGCAACGACAGGGGATCAGGGGAGACCCAGTACTTC	TRBV27	NA	TRBJ2-5	TRBD1	14
CASSLNGQDNEQFF	TGTGCCAGCTCACTTAATGGACAGGACAATGAGCAGTTCTTC	TRBV18	NA	TRBJ2-1	TRBD1	14
CASSPVGGQETQYF	TGTGCCAGTTCTCCGGTCGGGGGGCAAGAGACCCAGTACTTC	TRBV28	NA	TRBJ2-5	TRBD2	14
CASSLSGATTTDTQYF	TGCGCCAGCAGCTTGTCAGGGGCGACGACCACAGATACGCAGTATTTT	TRBV5-1	NA	TRBJ2-3	NA	16
CASSPPSTENSPLHF	TGTGCCAGCTCACCACCGTCAACAGAGAATTCACCCCTCCACTTT	TRBV18	NA	TRBJ1-6	NA	15
CASSPPPTGGPRDTQYF	TGTGCCAGCAGTCCCCCTCCTACGGGAGGGCCTAGAGATACGCAGTATTTT	TRBV27	NA	TRBJ2-3	TRBD2	17
CASSLTENSNQPQHF	TGTGCCAGCAGCTTAACAGAAAATAGCAATCAGCCCCAGCATTTT	TRBV7-2	NA	TRBJ1-5	NA	15
CASSRGLGTEAFF	TGTGCCAGCAGTAGGGGACTGGGCACTGAAGCTTTCTTT	TRBV25-1	once	TRBJ1-1	NA	13
CASSSGRVSNQPQHF	TGTGCCAGCAGCTCCGGCAGGGTCAGCAATCAGCCCCAGCATTTT	TRBV7-8	NA	TRBJ1-5	NA	15
CASSSGSFNTEAFF	TGTGCCAGCAGCTCCGGGTCATTTAACACTGAAGCTTTCTTT	TRBV5-6	NA	TRBJ1-1	NA	14
CASGFAGGAFF	TGTGCTAGTGGTTTCGCAGGGGGAGCTTTCTTT	TRBV12-5	NA	TRBJ1-1	TRBD1	11
CAISELASPNTEAFF	TGTGCCATCAGTGAACTCGCTTCTCCGAACACTGAAGCTTTCTTT	TRBV10-3	few	TRBJ1-1	NA	15
CASSLGAIATNEKLFF	TGTGCCAGCAGCTTAGGGGCAATTGCAACTAATGAAAAACTGTTTTTT	TRBV7-9	NA	TRBJ1-4	NA	16
CASSYSRTGDSPLHF	TGTGCCAGCAGTTACTCTCGGACAGGGGATTCACCCCTCCACTTT	TRBV6-5	once	TRBJ1-6	TRBD1	15
CSVGDSLFQETQYF	TGCAGCGTTGGGGACAGCTTATTCCAAGAGACCCAGTACTTC	TRBV29-1	NA	TRBJ2-5	TRBD1	14
CASSPLPSAGTGSNEQFF	TGCGCCAGCAGCCCCCTGCCCTCTGCCGGGACAGGGTCCAATGAGCAGTTCTTC	TRBV4-3	NA	TRBJ2-1	TRBD1	18
CAWPRGGDYGYTF	TGTGCCTGGCCCCGGGGGGGCGATTATGGCTACACCTTC	TRBV30	once	TRBJ1-2	NA	13
CASSQDAREKLFF	TGCGCCAGCAGCCAAGATGCGAGGGAAAAACTGTTTTTT	TRBV4-3	NA	TRBJ1-4	NA	13
CASSFYSGGAYEQFF	TGTGCCAGCAGCTTTTATAGCGGGGGGGCCTATGAGCAGTTCTTC	TRBV7-2	once	TRBJ2-1	TRBD2	15
CASSESSGSWYEQYF	TGTGCCAGCAGTGAATCTAGCGGGAGCTGGTACGAGCAGTACTTC	TRBV6-1	NA	TRBJ2-7	TRBD2	15
CASSFLPAGGDEQFF	TGCGCCAGCAGCTTTCTTCCAGCGGGAGGGGATGAGCAGTTCTTC	TRBV5-1	NA	TRBJ2-1	TRBD2	15
CASSLVMVGRENTEAFF	TGTGCCAGCAGCTTAGTCATGGTGGGCAGGGAGAACACTGAAGCTTTCTTT	TRBV7-8	NA	TRBJ1-1	NA	17
CAADRANTEAFF	TGTGCCGCGGACAGGGCGAACACTGAAGCTTTCTTT	TRBV30	few	TRBJ1-1	TRBD1	12
CASGLARTGELFF	TGCGCCAGCGGGCTAGCCCGTACCGGGGAGCTGTTTTTT	TRBV4-3	NA	TRBJ2-2	NA	13
CASSHLTGNTEAFF	TGTGCCAGCAGCCACCTAACAGGGAACACTGAAGCTTTCTTT	TRBV11-2	NA	TRBJ1-1	NA	14
CASSPGQGFNEQFF	TGCGCCAGCAGCCCGGGACAGGGATTCAATGAGCAGTTCTTC	TRBV5-1	NA	TRBJ2-1	TRBD1	14
CASSLRGGYSNQPQHF	TGTGCCAGCAGCCTCCGGGGGGGGTATAGCAATCAGCCCCAGCATTTT	TRBV2	NA	TRBJ1-5	NA	16
CASSESGQGINQPQHF	TGTGCCAGCAGTGAATCGGGACAGGGAATCAATCAGCCCCAGCATTTT	TRBV6-1	few	TRBJ1-5	TRBD1	16
CASSSGQGLSTDTQYF	TGTGCCAGCAGCTCAGGACAGGGCCTTAGCACAGATACGCAGTATTTT	TRBV7-8	NA	TRBJ2-3	TRBD1	16
CASRLQGSGELFF	TGTGCCAGCAGATTACAGGGGTCCGGGGAGCTGTTTTTT	TRBV7-2	NA	TRBJ2-2	TRBD1	13
CASGEGYGYTF	TGTGCCAGTGGGGAGGGCTATGGCTACACCTTC	TRBV6-4	few	TRBJ1-2	NA	11